Below, one TCR beta chain is given with its context. This clone has more than one count but fewer than ten. Its recognized antigen is unknown. It has no much larger one-base neighbor in the sample; base qualities were not kept. This entry belongs to a study of CD4 T cells in relation to SARS-CoV-2 and coronaviruses (dated by TCRdb to 2020 to 2023). Background on the whole study: The ViraFEST assay cultured PBMCs with antigen for roughly 10 days, then sequenced TCR beta CDR3s to find antigen-specific clonal expansions. The negative reference condition was either a culture with an HIV-1 Nef peptide pool or a culture with no peptide. Shared crossreactive spike epitopes were mapped to their HLA restriction using patient-derived lymphoblastoid cell lines. At the level of individual TCR clonotypes, the study measured memory CD4+ T cell crossreactivity between SARS-CoV-2 spike protein and common cold coronavirus spike proteins. The Adaptive Biotechnologies TCR-sequencing kit was used for samples from three pre-COVID donors and for the naive versus memory experiments, whereas the other data were Illumina-based. For other donors in the study, expansion assays were sequenced with a different, Illumina-based TCR-beta assay.

The library relied on the immunoSEQ multiplex PCR assay. As for the original processing: During preprocessing, nonproductive sequences were removed, along with CDR3s that did not begin with C, did not end with F or W, or were shorter than 7 amino acids. The MANAFEST web app identified antigen-specific clonotypes based on expansion compared with the reference and other culture wells. A clone was considered positive if significant expansion relative to the reference culture was observed in 2 of 3 replicate wells at an FDR below 0.05. Positive clones also required significant expansion versus all other tandem wells and an odds ratio above 5. CDR3 homology was quantified as pairwise Levenshtein distance, calculated with the stringdist R package after three terminal residues were trimmed from each end. Entries here come from immuneACCESS through TCRdb and include only in-frame sequences with V and J called. Some clones fail to appear in such tables; in the studies checked, an unresolved V gene covers under half of the shortfall, and the cause of the remainder is unknown. That table is the source of V, J and clone size, and D and trimming were worked out from the DNA. A total of some 26,000 clones appear in this sample, about 79% of them only once. The ten largest clones add up to roughly 25% of the sample.

General study outcomes and caveats: About 60% of donors had memory CD4+ clonotypes that crossrecognized SARS-CoV-2 and at least one common cold coronavirus spike. Pre-pandemic and post-infection samples were not both contributed by any donor, so tracing of the source of pre-existing responses was limited. The study was limited by small numbers of patients and tested TCRs. Crossreactivity analysis centred on spike protein, so crossreactivity against other viral proteins was not assessed. Crossreactive clones showed significantly weaker SARS-CoV-2-driven expansion than monoreactive clones, consistent with antigenic imprinting.

The V end gives up 0 bases and the J end 6 bases, leaving 4 bases in the junction not matched to a gene. Reading from cysteine to phenylalanine, the CDR3 counts 14 amino acids. CDR3 DNA is the only sequence kept; it has 42 bases, read in frame from the first base. Via the germline V gene (reference sequence), CDR1 is GTSNPN and CDR2 SVGIG. CD4+ T cells from unexposed donors were collected before the COVID-19 pandemic (2011-2018). After less than 13 days of culture, CD4+ T cells were isolated with the EasySep CD4+ T cell isolation kit. As cell number allowed, CD4+ T cells from unexposed donors were tested for reactivity to SARS-CoV-2 S and N and to four common cold coronavirus spike pools. Two million PBMCs per well were cultured in IMDM with about 5% human AB serum and 9.5 to 10 IU/ml IL-2. Half of the culture medium was replaced with fresh IL-2-containing medium on days 3 and 7. Each peptide culture condition was generally run in triplicate replicate wells. Leukapheresis product for the unexposed donors was bought commercially. Ficoll-Paque PLUS gradient centrifugation was used to isolate PBMCs from either whole blood or leukapheresis product. The PBMCs went either fresh into the expansion assay or into cryopreservation at -140 degrees C. The QIAamp Micro DNA Kit was used to extract genomic DNA from the CD4+ T cells.

This receptor was taken from a human donor in good health. The specimen sequenced was CD4+ T cells from PBMCs, cultured in vitro. Here the chain combines TRBV30 and TRBJ2-1, and 8 bases in between align with TRBD2. The CDR3 region reads CAWSVSTSGNEQFF. The base sequence is TGTGCCTGGAGTGTTTCCACTAGCGGCAATGAGCAGTTCTTC. Supplemented by the reference TRBV30 and TRBJ2-1 proteins around the CDR3, the complete variable domain is SQTIHQWPATLVQPVGSPLSLECTVEGTSNPNLYWYRQAAGRGLQLLFYSVGIGQISSEVPQNLSASRPQDRQFILSSKKLLLSDSGFYLCAWSVSTSGNEQFFGPGTRLTVL.